This T cell receptor beta chain was captured by sequencing in a study of blood T cell repertoires in COVID-19. This clone was counted a single time. Germline CDR1 reads MGHRA; CDR2 reads YSYEKL. This CDR3 contains 15 residues. Trimming pared 0 bases from V and 7 bases from J, leaving 12 bases between. A Seattle source enrolled patients during active infection and followed them longitudinally. The authors' processing: Scientists estimated how many nucleated cells there were by amplifying reference gene primers. The protocol was immunoSEQ multiplex PCR, while the TCRdb copy is restricted to in-frame clones and leaves out a portion. For V, J and clone size, that table is used; D and trimming come from the DNA. The data show some 200,000 clones, with 80% to 90% seen just once and roughly 12% held by the top ten.

This clonotype originated in a woman over 75 with COVID-19, enrolled during active disease. The V and J genes are TRBV4-1 and TRBJ2-2, with a weak D call TRBD2 (5 bases). Sequenced material: peripheral blood. For the CDR3, the DNA is TGCGCCAGCAGCCAAGAGACTACCTACGGCGGGGAGCTGTTTTTT. Encoded protein: CASSQETTYGGELFF.